The 24 T cell receptor beta chains in this list originate from one sample, sequenced in a study of T cells in localized non-small cell lung cancer (dated by TCRdb to the early 2020s). Receptor libraries were prepared by the immunoSEQ multiplex PCR assay. TCRdb's version of the immuneACCESS table is confined to in-frame rearrangements and falls short of the full clone set. An unresolved V gene accounts for under half of the shortfall where checked; the remainder is of unknown origin. The sample table shows 20,000 to 30,000 clones, and 75% to 90% are seen once. The ten biggest clones cover 14% of the sample. Here the sequenced sample was peripheral blood, taken before any cancer treatment. These receptors all come from an older female donor with stage I lung adenocarcinoma.

The V gene is TRBV21-1, the J gene TRBJ1-6; TRBD1, the table's D call, was not compared with the DNA. TRBV21-1 is flagged as a pseudogene. CDR3 length: 16 residues. The CDR3 DNA is TGTGCCAGCAGCGCCCCCGGACAGGGAGCAGGGTCACCCCTCCACTTT. Its protein product is CASSAPGQGAGSPLHF.

This chain links TRBV25-1 with TRBJ2-5; D ambiguous. V shed 5 bases and J shed 5 bases, with 18 bases lying between them. Germline CDR1 is MGHDK and CDR2 is SYGVNS. This CDR3 has 15 amino acids. The DNA for the CDR3 is TGTGCCAGCAGTTCTCCGGCTAGGCTCAAGGAGACCCAGTACTTC. The encoded protein is CASSSPARLKETQYF.

This chain connects TRBV5-4 to TRBJ2-7; 8 nucleotides align to TRBD1. There are 12 residues in the CDR3. Losses at the gene ends were 4 bases for V and 6 bases for J; bases not matched to a gene: 3. CDR1 is SGHNT, CDR2 YYREEE, per germline (reference sequence). Here the CDR3 DNA reads TGTGCCAGCAGCCTGGGGACAGGCGAGCAGTACTTC. Amino acids: CASSLGTGEQYF.

The chain combines TRBV5-4 with TRBJ1-2, with 7 positions matching TRBD1. Per the germline V gene, CDR1 is SGHNT and CDR2 is YYREEE (reference sequence). The CDR3 contains 15 residues. Trimming cost V 3 bases and J 4 bases; bases outside gene matches: 9. CDR3 DNA: TGTGCCAGCAGCTCAAAAGTACAGGGGTTCTATGGCTACACCTTC. It encodes CASSSKVQGFYGYTF.

The chain links TRBV25-1 to TRBJ2-1; 12 bases fit TRBD1. Trimming took 1 base from V and 9 from J; bases not matched to a gene: 10. The CDR3 spans 17 residues. In germline, CDR1 is MGHDK, CDR2 SYGVNS. The CDR3 loop is CASSESGGDRGLFEQFF. The CDR3 DNA reads TGTGCCAGCAGTGAATCCGGGGGGGACAGGGGGCTATTTGAGCAGTTCTTC.

The chain employs TRBV6-1 and TRBJ1-5; D not resolved. V dropped 4 bases and J dropped 4 bases, with 14 bases sitting between them. Germline CDR1 reads MNHNS; CDR2 reads SASEGT. The CDR3 is 15 amino acids. The CDR3 DNA reads TGTGCCAGCAGTGGATTAGCCTACCAAAATCAGCCCCAGCATTTT. Its translation is CASSGLAYQNQPQHF.

This chain joins TRBV4-1 and TRBJ2-2; the match to TRBD1 covers 8 bases. Trimming took 5 bases from V and 5 from J; bases not matched to a gene: 7. The CDR3 totals 15 residues. CDR1 is MGHRA and CDR2 is YSYEKL in the germline V gene. This chain's CDR3 is CASSTRQGKTGELFF. CDR3 nucleotide sequence: TGCGCCAGCAGCACTCGACAGGGGAAGACCGGGGAGCTGTTTTTT.

This clone was picked up one time. The chain uses TRBV6-6 and TRBJ2-7; possibly TRBD1 for D (5 bases). CDR3 length: 11 residues. The V end lost 3 bases, the J end lost 10 bases, and 10 bases lay between the germline ends. Germline V gene sequence: CDR1 MNHNY, CDR2 SVGAGI (reference sequence). The CDR3 spells CASSYTGLQYF. The CDR3 DNA is TGTGCCAGCAGTTATACAGGTCTACAGTACTTC.

This clone was observed a handful of times. V usage is TRBV29-1 and J usage is TRBJ1-1; D gene ambiguous. The CDR3 covers 13 residues. Germline loops: CDR1 SQVTM, CDR2 ANQGSEA. V was cut by 2 bases and J by 7 bases, with 14 bases left in between. CDR3 sequence: CSVESGRAGEAFF. For the CDR3, the DNA is TGCAGCGTTGAATCGGGAAGGGCGGGTGAAGCTTTCTTT.

This clone showed up just once. The rearrangement links TRBV5-1 to TRBJ2-7; D perhaps matches TRBD2 (6 bases). The CDR3 has 14 amino acids. Trimming removed 2 bases from V and 0 bases from J, with 9 bases in between. Germline loops: CDR1 SGHRS, CDR2 YFSETQ. The CDR3 loop is CASSLYGSSYEQYF. DNA of the CDR3: TGCGCCAGCAGCTTATACGGGAGCTCCTACGAGCAGTACTTC. Full variable domain (remainder filled in from reference TRBV5-1 and TRBJ2-7): KAGVTQTPRYLIKTRGQQVTLSCSPISGHRSVSWYQQTPGQGLQFLFEYFSETQRNKGNFPGRFSGRQFSNSRSEMNVSTLELGDSALYLCASSLYGSSYEQYFGPGTRLTVT.

The V and J genes are TRBV7-3 and TRBJ2-2, with D hard to call. The CDR3 covers 13 residues. CDR1 and CDR2 (germline): SGHTA, FQGTGA. Trimming shortened V by 6 bases and J by 4 bases, and 9 bases separated the two germline ends. The CDR3 DNA is TGTGCCAGCAGTCCTACCGTCACCGGGGAGCTGTTTTTT. The encoded protein is CASSPTVTGELFF.

The chain uses TRBV6-5 and TRBJ1-4; D not resolved. CDR1 is MNHEY and CDR2 is SVGAGI in the germline V gene. V gave up 4 bases and J gave up 3 bases, with 0 bases separating them. The CDR3 is made up of 11 amino acids. CDR3 coding DNA: TGTGCCAGCAGTTCTAATGAAAAACTGTTTTTT. It encodes CASSSNEKLFF.

V and J are TRBV19 and TRBJ2-2, with 9 bases that match TRBD1. V lost 10 bases, J lost 5 bases, and 14 bases stayed unmatched. This CDR3 has 16 amino acids. Germline CDR1 reads LNHDA; CDR2 reads SQIVND (reference sequence). The CDR3 loop is CATDSLGTGWTGELFF. The CDR3 DNA sequence: TGTGCCACCGACAGCCTAGGGACAGGGTGGACCGGGGAGCTGTTTTTT.

The chain combines TRBV5-1 with TRBJ1-3; D remains ambiguous. Germline CDR1 reads SGHRS; CDR2 reads YFSETQ. The CDR3 is 15 amino acids. Trimming left V 0 bases short and J 0 bases short, with 7 bases between. CDR3 DNA sequence: TGCGCCAGCAGCTTGGACGGTATCTCTGGAAACACCATATATTTT. Residues: CASSLDGISGNTIYF.

The CDR3 DNA reads TGTGCCAGCAGCGTACAGGGATCTACTAATGAAAAACTGTTTTTT. Its protein product is CASSVQGSTNEKLFF. The chain joins TRBV9 to TRBJ1-4; weak D call: TRBD1 (5 bases). CDR3 size: 15 residues. V was clipped by 1 base and J by 2 bases, with 9 bases between them. From germline, CDR1 is SGDLS and CDR2 YYNGEE.

The genes are TRBV11-2 and TRBJ2-1; 8 nucleotides line up with TRBD2. Losses at the gene ends were 5 bases for V and 0 bases for J; bases not matched to a gene: 15. Germline CDR1 is SGHAT and CDR2 is FQNNGV. This CDR3 has 19 residues. CDR3 coding DNA: TGTGCCAGCAGCAAGGTCGTGGTAGCGGGGTTAGGCTCCTACAATGAGCAGTTCTTC. Translating it yields CASSKVVVAGLGSYNEQFF.

The genes are TRBV6-4 and TRBJ1-2; the D gene is possibly TRBD1 (5 bases). V was shortened by 5 bases and J by 3 bases, with 13 bases between the two germline ends. The germline CDR1 and CDR2 sequences are MRHNA and SNTAGT. The length of the CDR3 is 14 residues. The CDR3: CASSRQLGDYGYTF. The CDR3 DNA follows: TGTGCCAGCAGTAGACAGCTGGGGGACTATGGCTACACCTTC.

This clone showed up just a few times. The gene calls are TRBV5-6 and TRBJ2-7, with D hard to call. The ends were cut back, 1 base at V and 2 bases at J, with 13 bases in the middle. The CDR3 sequence is 15 residues long. Germline V gives CDR1 SGHDT, CDR2 YYEEEE. For the CDR3, the DNA is TGTGCCAGCAGCTTGTTTTCAGCTTTCCCCTACGAGCAGTACTTC. Protein product: CASSLFSAFPYEQYF.

This chain links TRBV30 with TRBJ1-4; possible D gene TRBD1, 5 bases. Per germline, CDR1 GTSNPN and CDR2 SVGIG (reference sequence). The CDR3 is made up of 16 amino acids. Trimming stripped 4 bases from V and 4 bases from J, with 19 bases between. The CDR3 DNA is TGTGCCTGGATAGACGCGCGGACACGAAGTAATGAAAAACTGTTTTTT. The encoded protein is CAWIDARTRSNEKLFF.

This clone showed up just once. V usage is TRBV9 and J usage is TRBJ2-3; possible D gene TRBD2, 6 bases. The CDR3 has 15 amino acids. V was trimmed by 4 bases and J by 2 bases, leaving 14 bases between them. In germline, CDR1 is SGDLS, CDR2 YYNGEE. DNA for the CDR3: TGTGCCAGCAGCTTACTAGGCGGGGACACAGATACGCAGTATTTT. Protein product: CASSLLGGDTDTQYF.

The rearrangement links TRBV11-2 to TRBJ2-1, with 8 bases aligning to TRBD1. After removal of 5 bases from V and 1 base from J, the junction contained 4 bases not matched to a gene. CDR3 length: 15 amino acids. Germline CDR1 SGHAT, CDR2 FQNNGV. The CDR3 protein is CASSPGQGSYNEQFF. CDR3 sequence (DNA): TGTGCCAGCAGCCCCGGACAGGGATCCTACAATGAGCAGTTCTTC.

V and J are TRBV23-1 and TRBJ2-1; a weak D match, TRBD1 (6 bases). TRBV23-1 is an open reading frame, and its role is uncertain. The CDR3 sequence is 16 residues long. Trimming removed 0 bases at V and 3 bases at J, with 12 bases between. The CDR3 region is CASSQSWDTLYNEQFF. In nucleotides, the CDR3 is TGCGCCAGCAGTCAATCTTGGGACACCCTCTACAATGAGCAGTTCTTC.

The rearrangement joins TRBV30 to TRBJ1-5; D gene uncertain. This CDR3 has 12 amino acids. Germline-derived CDR1 and CDR2 are GTSNPN and SVGIG (reference sequence). Trimming shortened V by 1 base and J by 4 bases, and 5 bases separated the two germline ends. CDR3 DNA: TGTGCCTGGAGTGACGGGAATCAGCCCCAGCATTTT. Translation: CAWSDGNQPQHF.

V usage is TRBV29-1 and J usage is TRBJ2-2; D is ambiguous. This CDR3 has 14 residues. With 0 bases removed from V and 1 base from J, the gap between germline ends came to 6 bases. The germline V gene encodes CDR1 SQVTM and CDR2 ANQGSEA. CDR3 loop: CSVEDQQNTGELFF. CDR3 in DNA: TGCAGCGTTGAAGATCAACAGAACACCGGGGAGCTGTTTTTT.